This T cell receptor (beta chain) was recorded in a study of beta chain features in type 1 diabetes. Every isolated RNA sample was fully reverse transcribed, so sequencing captured expressed TCRB transcripts. Sequencing of naive, central memory and regulatory T cell samples gave an average of around 3.5 million reads. The protocol was immunoSEQ multiplex PCR, while the TCRdb copy is restricted to in-frame clones and leaves out a portion. The table includes 330,000 or so clones, 15% to 20% detected once. Donors underwent one heparinised blood draw, about 110 mL on average. Study outcomes and limitations: The study left unresolved whether HLA type influences TCRB rearrangement.

As regards this clone: Its antigen remains unidentified.

Input material: naive CD4+ T cells from blood. The TCR sequence derives from a woman younger than 30 in good health.

The chain's CDR3 is CASSSPTGFGGYTF. CDR3 DNA: TGTGCCAGCAGTTCCCCGACAGGGTTTGGTGGCTACACCTTC. This chain joins TRBV6-6 and TRBJ1-2, with 7 nucleotides matching TRBD1. With 4 bases clipped from V and 7 bases from J, the junction kept 9 bases outside the gene matches. Germline values: CDR1 MNHNY, CDR2 SVGAGI (reference sequence). The CDR3 spans 14 residues.